This entry is about one TCR beta chain. It lacks a known antigen. No base-level quality is on record; no much larger clone is a single base apart. This entry belongs to a study of blood T cell repertoires in COVID-19 (dated by TCRdb to 2018 to 2021). As for the study more broadly: Samples from collaborators originated in the United States, Italy and Spain and spanned both the acute and convalescent phases of COVID-19. Subjects who had been exposed to COVID-19, were actively infected with it, or had recovered from it provided the deeply sampled blood TCRbeta repertoires that made up the dataset. A de-identified subject ID, COVID-19 status, age in years and sex were almost always included in the sample metadata. The prospective study material was composed of cDNA or gDNA derived from T cells, B-cell-depleted T cells, or PBMCs. Samples came from the ongoing ImmuneRACE study (first 160 participants) plus 1,254 subjects from 6 global collaborators. Where HLA class I and class II types were available, the types were taken from metadata supplied by the sample provider, not from assay-based typing. The repertoires were released in a freely available public database intended as a resource for research on the immune response to SARS-CoV-2.

In the prospective study, participants were roughly 18 to 100 years old, resided in 20 to 30 geographic areas of the United States, and were enrolled through a virtual design. To assign participants to cohorts, the prospective study relied on clinical history that participants themselves reported in a screening survey and a study questionnaire. Recovered participants in ImmuneRACE Cohort 3 were defined as having two consecutive negative NP/OP PCR tests, clearance from a healthcare professional, or resolution of symptoms. Mobile phlebotomists in the prospective study collected whole blood, serum and a nasopharyngeal or oropharyngeal swab from every participant. Prospective study participants could optionally give additional blood draws and questionnaires over a roughly two-month period. Before DNA extraction, prospective study blood samples were shipped either frozen or at room temperature. TCRbeta CDR3 regions were amplified from genomic DNA using the immunoSEQ Assay, a bias-controlled multiplex PCR. From the authors' description of their analysis: Within the assay, amplification of reference gene primers was used to estimate how many nucleated cells each sample contained. To quantify the absolute abundance of each unique TCRbeta CDR3 rearrangement, sequence reads were collapsed and filtered. Productive Simpson clonality was computed per sample as the square root of Simpson's diversity index over productive rearrangements. Held by TCRdb, this immuneACCESS table contains in-frame sequences only and omits some clones. Under half of the omission traces to an unresolved V gene where checked; the cause of the rest is unknown. From that table come the V and J calls and clone size; the DNA was used to work out D and trimming. This sample is represented by 110,000 to 150,000 clones; roughly 85% of them were singletons. The top ten hold approximately 4.3% of the sample.

Trimming leaves V shorter by 4 bases and J shorter by 7 bases, with the junction holding 8 bases beyond the gene matches. There are 15 amino acids in the CDR3, from cysteine to phenylalanine inclusive. Only the CDR3 part of the read is kept: 45 bases, read in frame from the first base. The CDR1 and CDR2 encoded by the germline V gene (reference sequence) are SGHNT and YYREEE. What the work shows at the level of the full study, not this receptor alone: The amount of clinical and demographic metadata varied by source and participant and was provided uncurated.

What was sequenced was PBMCs or T cells enriched from blood (not recorded which). The sequence was obtained from a man aged 50 or older who had recovered from COVID-19. This chain joins TRBV5-4 to TRBJ2-1; 10 central nucleotides agree with TRBD1. The CDR3 protein: CASSRQGARSNEQFF. The DNA sequence reads TGTGCCAGCAGCCGACAGGGGGCGAGAAGTAATGAGCAGTTCTTC.